These 21 T cell receptor beta chains came from one sample sequenced in a study of T cell responses to AZD1222 COVID-19 vaccine. Sequenced by immunoSEQ multiplex PCR; TCRdb stores in-frame clones only, minus some. Among about 190,000 clones listed, 90% to 95% were seen once. The input for sequencing was peripheral blood, taken on day 0 of AZD1222 vaccination. The source is an adult in good health.

This clone was recorded only once. The genes are TRBV5-5 and TRBJ2-7, with 10 positions matching TRBD1. Trimming took 6 bases from V and 4 from J; bases not matched to a gene: 7. The CDR3 has 14 residues. Germline V lookup: CDR1 SGHKS, CDR2 YYEKEE (reference sequence). The CDR3 protein is CASKRQGAGYEQYF. CDR3 sequence (DNA): TGTGCCAGCAAAAGACAGGGGGCAGGGTACGAGCAGTACTTC.

The chain is built from TRBV28 and TRBJ1-2; 8 bases line up with TRBD1. Germline V gene sequence: CDR1 MDHEN, CDR2 SYDVKM. The CDR3 is 17 residues long. V gave up 6 bases and J gave up 4 bases; unmatched junction bases: 16. CDR3 sequence: CASSPLRQGKEGYGYTF. CDR3 DNA sequence: TGTGCCAGCAGCCCCCTTAGACAGGGGAAAGAAGGCTATGGCTACACCTTC.

The chain couples TRBV15 to TRBJ2-7, with 8 positions matching TRBD1. Trimming cost V 5 bases and J 1 base; bases outside gene matches: 4. The V gene's germline CDR1 is LNHNV and CDR2 YYDKDF (reference sequence). The CDR3 is 14 amino acids. CDR3 sequence reads: CATSLDRVSYEQYF. CDR3 coding DNA: TGTGCCACCAGCCTGGACAGGGTATCCTACGAGCAGTACTTC.

This clone was picked up one time. This chain joins TRBV5-4 and TRBJ2-1; 9 nucleotides match TRBD2. The CDR3 has 16 residues. The V gene end was trimmed by 3 bases and the J gene end by 7 bases; junction bases not matched to a gene: 11. CDR1 SGHNT and CDR2 YYREEE come from the germline V gene (reference sequence). The CDR3 coding sequence is TGTGCCAGCAGCTCTGGCGGGGTAGCGGGAGTGAATGAGCAGTTCTTC. It encodes CASSSGGVAGVNEQFF.

V gene TRBV4-1 combines with J gene TRBJ1-1, with TRBD1 matching 7 bases. The V segment lost 4 bases and the J segment 4 bases; nucleotides outside the gene matches: 9. The length of the CDR3 is 15 residues. Germline V CDR1 and CDR2: MGHRA, YSYEKL. CDR3 amino acids: CASSLHRDSLTEAFF. CDR3 bases: TGCGCCAGCAGCCTCCACCGGGACAGCCTCACTGAAGCTTTCTTT.

The chain is built from TRBV29-1 and TRBJ1-2; perhaps TRBD1 as D (5 bases). Germline loops: CDR1 SQVTM, CDR2 ANQGSEA. This CDR3 spans 13 amino acids. The ends were cut back, 4 bases at V and 2 bases at J, with 11 bases in the middle. The chain's CDR3 is CSVGQPVNYGYTF. The CDR3 DNA is TGCAGCGTTGGACAGCCGGTGAACTATGGCTACACCTTC.

The chain uses TRBV12-5 and TRBJ1-1; D uncertain. The CDR3 is 13 amino acids. With 7 bases removed from V and 0 bases from J, the gap between germline ends came to 9 bases. The germline V gene has CDR1 LGHNT and CDR2 FRNRAP. For the CDR3, the DNA is TGTGCTAGTGCGGCAGCCATGAACACTGAAGCTTTCTTT. Translated, it gives CASAAAMNTEAFF.

The rearrangement joins TRBV28 to TRBJ1-2; 8 positions match TRBD1. Trimming at V came to 2 bases and at J to 8 bases, leaving 10 bases not matched to a gene. Looked up from germline, CDR1 is MDHEN and CDR2 is SYDVKM. The CDR3 totals 15 residues. The CDR3: CASSLLETGAAGYTF. DNA of the CDR3: TGTGCCAGCAGTTTACTTGAGACAGGGGCGGCGGGCTACACCTTC.

The chain links TRBV5-1 to TRBJ2-2; the D call may be TRBD1 or TRBD2 (5 bases each). CDR3 length: 16 amino acids. The V gene's germline CDR1 is SGHRS and CDR2 YFSETQ. V lost 4 bases and J lost 1, with 14 bases in between. The CDR3: CASSPSPGLNTGELFF. In DNA, the CDR3 is TGCGCCAGCAGCCCCAGCCCGGGGCTGAACACCGGGGAGCTGTTTTTT.

In this sample, this clone turned up once. This sequence joins TRBV6-5 and TRBJ1-2, with TRBD1 matching 7 bases. This CDR3 contains 13 residues. The V segment lost 7 bases and the J segment 2 bases; nucleotides outside the gene matches: 4. CDR1 MNHEY and CDR2 SVGAGI come from the germline V gene. CDR3: CASTTTGNYGYTF. In DNA, the CDR3 is TGTGCCAGCACTACGACAGGGAACTATGGCTACACCTTC.

The V and J genes are TRBV27 and TRBJ2-5; D is possibly TRBD2 (5 bases). The CDR3 extends over 15 amino acids. Per the germline V gene, CDR1 is MNHEY and CDR2 is SMNVEV (reference sequence). V was cut by 5 bases and J by 2 bases, with 15 bases left in between. CDR3 DNA: TGTGCCAGCAGTGAACGGGGTCCCGATCAAGAGACCCAGTACTTC. Protein sequence: CASSERGPDQETQYF.

The rearrangement links TRBV24-1 to TRBJ1-2; the match to TRBD1 covers 11 bases. The V segment lost 4 bases and the J segment 6 bases; nucleotides outside the gene matches: 3. CDR1 KGHDR and CDR2 SFDVKD come from the germline V gene. The CDR3 is 14 amino acids. This chain's CDR3 is CATSDRTGGDGYTF. The CDR3 DNA sequence: TGTGCCACCAGTGACAGGACAGGGGGCGATGGCTACACCTTC.

This clone has just a few counts. The chain is built from TRBV12-3 or TRBV12-4 and TRBJ2-1; no reliable D call. The CDR3 has 13 amino acids. V was trimmed by 3 bases and J by 6 bases, leaving 9 bases between them. CDR3 sequence: CASSLVRRNEQFF. CDR3 bases: TGTGCCAGCAGTTTGGTCAGACGCAATGAGCAGTTCTTC.

The chain uses TRBV9 and TRBJ1-2, with no clear D. Germline-derived CDR1 and CDR2 are SGDLS and YYNGEE. The CDR3 has 12 residues. The V end lost 0 bases, the J end lost 5 bases, and 5 bases lay between the germline ends. The CDR3: CASSVGPYGYTF. The CDR3 DNA reads TGTGCCAGCAGCGTAGGGCCGTATGGCTACACCTTC.

The chain employs TRBV6-2 or TRBV6-3 and TRBJ1-5; maybe TRBD1 (5 bases). V was trimmed by 2 bases and J by 0 bases, leaving 14 bases between them. Germline loops: CDR1 MNHEY, CDR2 SVGEGT. The CDR3 sequence is 17 residues long. The CDR3 coding sequence is TGTGCCAGCAGTTACATGGGGGTGCGGAATAGCAATCAGCCCCAGCATTTT. Amino acids: CASSYMGVRNSNQPQHF.

This clone was detected a few times. The rearrangement links TRBV6-5 to TRBJ2-7; D is perhaps TRBD1 (5 bases). The CDR3 runs to 15 residues. From germline, CDR1 is MNHEY and CDR2 SVGAGI. V gave up 5 bases and J gave up 2 bases, with 16 bases separating them. This CDR3 reads CASSPQGTAPYEQYF. For the CDR3, the DNA is TGTGCCAGCAGTCCCCAGGGTACGGCCCCCTACGAGCAGTACTTC.

The gene calls are TRBV15 and TRBJ1-2; 8 bases agree with TRBD1. CDR3 length: 13 residues. Germline CDR1 LNHNV, CDR2 YYDKDF (reference sequence). V shed 5 bases and J 7 bases; nucleotides not matched to a gene: 6. As DNA, the CDR3 is TGTGCCACCAGCGCCCGGACAGGGAGTGGCTACACCTTC. This codes for CATSARTGSGYTF.

The chain recombines TRBV13 with TRBJ2-1; no firm D call. Trimming removed 4 bases at V and 6 bases at J, with 16 bases between. Germline CDR1 is PRHDT and CDR2 is FYEKMQ (reference sequence). This CDR3 spans 15 amino acids. Here the CDR3 DNA reads TGTGCCAGCAGCTCTCGACTGGCCCCCCTCAATGAGCAGTTCTTC. It yields the protein CASSSRLAPLNEQFF.

This sequence joins TRBV5-1 and TRBJ2-1; TRBD1 matches 7 bases. V was clipped by 1 base and J by 7 bases; unmatched bases: 11. This CDR3 is 16 amino acids long. CDR1 SGHRS and CDR2 YFSETQ come from the germline V gene. The CDR3 region has the DNA TGCGCCAGCAGCTTGCCGGGACAGACGGACCGTAATGAGCAGTTCTTC. This translates into CASSLPGQTDRNEQFF.

Note on this clone: The germline gene is not matched at one end of the junction; a read error may be the cause. The rearrangement joins TRBV7-7 to TRBJ2-5, with TRBD2 matching over 7 bases. Germline V gene sequence: CDR1 SSHAT, CDR2 FNYEAQ (reference sequence). This CDR3 region has 15 residues. Here the CDR3 reads CASSFRPSGQETQYF. In DNA form, the CDR3 reads TGTGCTAGCAGCTTTCGGCCTAGCGGCCAAGAGACCCAGTACTTC.

This rearrangement joins TRBV4-3 to TRBJ2-3, with D uncertain. The CDR3 has 14 amino acids. The germline V gene encodes CDR1 LGHNA and CDR2 YSLEER. Trimming removed 0 bases from V and 4 bases from J, with 8 bases in between. CDR3 residues: CASSQDRGADTQYF. In DNA, the CDR3 is TGCGCCAGCAGCCAAGATCGTGGGGCAGATACGCAGTATTTT.